This T cell receptor (beta chain) derives from a study of identical twins. Study findings and constraints: Conclusions were based on cross-sectional statistical analysis, without following the same donors.

This clonotype has a handful of counts. The antigen remains unidentified. The CDR3 contains 15 residues. V shed 0 bases and J shed 1 base, with 10 bases lying between them. Germline CDR1 and CDR2: SEHNR and FQNEAQ (reference sequence). Each CDR3 protein is one row after TCRdb ran MiXCR on the 5' RACE reads. The table records around 340,000 distinct CDR3 sequences, about 12% of them present only once. The same specimen was also included in a second study, on yellow fever vaccine responses in identical twins.

The TCR originated in a woman between 18 and 29 years old in good health. The chain joins TRBV7-9 to TRBJ2-7; no definite D call. Specimen: CD8+ T cells sorted from blood. CDR3 loop: CASSLAGISSYEQYF. CDR3 DNA: TGTGCCAGCAGCTTAGCTGGGATCAGTTCCTACGAGCAGTACTTC.